The present T cell receptor beta chain was sequenced within a study of prognosis after radiotherapy for stage I lung cancer. The authors amplified TCR beta CDR3 from genomic DNA using two-round multiplex PCR. During first-round PCR, primers specific to each TRBV and TRBJ gene were used. Via MiXCR, TCRdb re-called the multiplex PCR reads, giving one row per CDR3 protein. The table shows around 16,000 distinct CDR3 sequences, with around 40% occurring only once. Looked up from germline, CDR1 is MNHEY and CDR2 is SMNVEV (reference sequence). V was clipped by 7 bases and J by 0 bases; unmatched bases: 6. The CDR3 contains 14 residues.

Source: PBMCs, taken before or after stereotactic body radiation therapy (not recorded which). The chain combines TRBV27 with TRBJ2-7, with 7 bases aligning to TRBD2. This TCR derives from a donor older than 45 with non-small cell lung cancer. CDR3 bases: TGTGCCAGCATTGTACTAGCGAACTCCTACGAGCAGTACTTC. It yields the protein CASIVLANSYEQYF.